This T cell receptor beta chain was recovered during a study of blood T cell repertoires in COVID-19. Study details: PBMCs, B-cell-depleted T cells, or T cells were the source of the cDNA or gDNA that made up the material.

Cohorts were assigned according to the clinical history that participants reported. Those designated as exposed participants met a COVID-19 case within 2 weeks before study entry. Clones were read by immunoSEQ multiplex PCR, and TCRdb kept only the in-frame ones, dropping some. The sample yields around 270,000 clones, over 80% seen once. This clone was found once. The junction departs from the called germline gene at one end, perhaps through a read error. The CDR3 is 13 residues long. Per germline, CDR1 SEHNR and CDR2 FQNEAQ (reference sequence). The sample comprised PBMCs or T cells enriched from blood (not recorded which). The sequence was collected from a woman aged 40 to 49 who had been exposed to COVID-19. J is TRBJ1-1 and V is TRBV7-9; maybe TRBD1 (5 bases). The CDR3 DNA reads TGTGCCAGCAACTTAGGGGAGGCCACTGAAGCTTTCTTT. This codes for CASNLGEATEAFF. The whole variable domain, filled in from reference TRBV7-9 and TRBJ1-1, reads DTGVSQNPRHKITKRGQNVTFRCDPISEHNRLYWYRQTLGQGPEFLTYFQNEAQLEKSRLLSDRFSAERPKGSFSTLEIQRTEQGDSAMYLCASNLGEATEAFFGQGTRLTVV.